The 31 T cell receptor beta chains in this list originate from one sample, sequenced in a study of blood T cells in healthy people across ages. A second PCR of 7 to 11 cycles used a sample-barcoded 5' primer and a J-beta primer mix. TCRdb re-derived calls from the 5' RACE reads in MiXCR, one entry per CDR3 protein. This table holds 1.5 million to 2 million distinct CDR3 sequences, approximately 28% found once. Source material: blood. These receptors were collected from a woman aged 25-40 years in good health.

This clonotype was seen repeatedly, ten times or more. In DNA form, the CDR3 reads TGTGCCAGCAGCTTAGAGTCCCGACTAGCGGGAGACAGTATCTACGAGCAGTACTTC. This codes for CASSLESRLAGDSIYEQYF. The V call is TRBV7-9, the J call TRBJ2-7; 12 nucleotides agree with TRBD2. Looked up from germline, CDR1 is SEHNR and CDR2 is FQNEAQ (reference sequence). The CDR3 length is 19 residues. V trimming: 1 base; J trimming: 3 bases; junction bases outside the gene matches: 13.

This chain joins TRBV3-1 and TRBJ1-2, with TRBD1 identical over 10 bases. This CDR3 has 15 amino acids. The junction had 7 bases not matched to a gene; V was cut back by 3 bases and J by 6 bases. Germline-derived CDR1 and CDR2 are LGHDT and YNNKEL (reference sequence). The CDR3 sequence: CASSHLGTGVDGYTF. DNA for the CDR3: TGTGCCAGCAGCCACCTAGGGACAGGGGTTGATGGCTACACCTTC.

About this clonotype itself: Mismatch with germline at one junction end may stem from a read error. The rearrangement uses TRBV12-3 or TRBV12-4 and TRBJ2-1, with D perhaps matching TRBD2 (5 bases). The CDR3 runs to 12 residues. In DNA form, the CDR3 reads TGTGGCAGCAGTGACTACTCTGGAGTGCAGTTCTTC. Protein product: CGSSDYSGVQFF.

Turning to this clonotype: A read error may produce the germline difference seen at one junction end. The chain joins TRBV11-2 to TRBJ1-4; no definite D call. The CDR3 totals 14 residues. Germline V gene sequence: CDR1 SGHAT, CDR2 FQNNGV. The CDR3 sequence is CASSPQIANEELFF. The CDR3 DNA is TGTGCCAGCAGCCCTCAGATCGCGAATGAAGAACTGTTTTTT.

This clonotype has just one count. The chain recombines TRBV20-1 with TRBJ2-3, with D perhaps TRBD2 (6 bases). CDR1 and CDR2 from the germline V gene are DFQATT and SNEGSKA (reference sequence). The CDR3 is 15 residues long. In DNA, the CDR3 is TGCAGCGCTTCAAGAGGGGAGGCTAGCACAGATACGCAGTATTTT. Its protein is CSASRGEASTDTQYF.

Turning to this clonotype: The CDR3 end shows no conserved phenylalanine or tryptophan, and so a read error is likely. The chain carries TRBV6-4 and TRBJ2-6; TRBD1 aligns across 11 bases. The trim removed 4 bases at V and 4 bases at J, leaving 3 bases unmatched. Per germline, CDR1 MRHNA and CDR2 SNTAGT. The CDR3 is 16 residues long. CDR3 residues: CASSGTGGAGANVLTC. CDR3 DNA sequence: TGTGCCAGCAGTGGGACAGGGGGCGCGGGGGCCAACGTCCTGACTTGC.

This chain uses TRBV28 with TRBJ1-1; 12 nucleotides line up with TRBD1. The trim removed 10 bases at V and 4 bases at J, leaving 10 bases unmatched. The CDR3 runs to 15 residues. The germline V gene has CDR1 MDHEN and CDR2 SYDVKM. The CDR3 loop is CAIAGQGALGTEAFF. The CDR3 bases are TGTGCCATTGCGGGACAGGGGGCCCTCGGCACTGAAGCTTTCTTT.

V gene TRBV6-6 combines with J gene TRBJ2-3; 10 positions agree with TRBD2. The CDR3 has 17 amino acids. CDR1 is MNHNY and CDR2 is SVGAGI in the germline V gene (reference sequence). Trimming took 2 bases from V and 2 from J; bases not matched to a gene: 7. The CDR3 protein is CASSYLRTSGNTDTQYF. The CDR3 DNA reads TGTGCCAGCAGTTACCTCCGGACTAGCGGAAACACAGATACGCAGTATTTT.

With respect to this clonotype: A much larger clone differs from this one at a single base, so this may be a read error. The chain joins TRBV29-1 to TRBJ1-2; D gene ambiguous. Trimming took off 7 bases at V and 8 bases at J, with 17 bases between the two ends. Germline CDR1 reads SQVTM; CDR2 reads ANQGSEA. CDR3 size: 12 residues. CDR3 in amino acids: CSGPAWTKGYTF. The CDR3 DNA reads as TGCAGCGGTCCTGCATGGACTAAAGGCTACACCTTC.

The V and J genes are TRBV18 and TRBJ2-3; no reliable D call. The CDR3 length is 14 residues. Germline V CDR1 and CDR2: KGHSH, LQKENI. V was cut by 1 base and J by 5 bases, with 10 bases left in between. CDR3 sequence: CASSPRGPGDTQYF. The CDR3 region has the DNA TGTGCCAGCTCACCACGGGGTCCCGGAGATACGCAGTATTTT.

This clonotype was seen ten or more times. The chain joins TRBV7-2 to TRBJ2-7; D remains ambiguous. Germline CDR1 is SGHTA and CDR2 is FQGNSA. V was clipped by 0 bases and J by 6 bases, with 3 bases between them. CDR3 size: 11 residues. The CDR3 protein is CASSLAVEQYF. In DNA form, the CDR3 reads TGTGCCAGCAGCTTAGCGGTCGAGCAGTACTTC.

The chain uses TRBV3-1 and TRBJ1-1; D not certain. V was cut by 2 bases and J by 1 base, with 8 bases left in between. Germline CDR1 is LGHDT and CDR2 is YNNKEL (reference sequence). This CDR3 is built from 14 residues. Here the CDR3 DNA reads TGTGCCAGCAGCCAACTTACAGAGAACACTGAAGCTTTCTTT. It translates to CASSQLTENTEAFF.

The rearrangement links TRBV10-2 to TRBJ1-5; possible D gene TRBD1, 5 bases. This CDR3 is 19 amino acids long. Germline V gene lookup returns CDR1 WSHSY and CDR2 SAAADI. Trimming left V 3 bases short and J 7 bases short, with 28 bases between. CDR3 sequence reads: CASSDQKNWRIGGRQPQHF. In DNA form, the CDR3 reads TGCGCCAGCAGTGACCAAAAGAACTGGCGGATCGGGGGGAGACAGCCCCAGCATTTT.

This clonotype was observed many times. This chain uses TRBV6-2 or TRBV6-3 with TRBJ2-7; TRBD2 agrees at 10 bases. J was trimmed by 10 bases and V by 4 bases; bases with no gene match: 13. The CDR3 spans 15 residues. CDR1 MNHEY and CDR2 SVGEGT come from the germline V gene. As DNA, the CDR3 is TGTGCCAGCAGTTTAACCGCTAGCGGGAGATTGCAACAGTACTTC. Translation gives CASSLTASGRLQQYF.

In its sample, this clonotype was seen a few times. The chain is built from TRBV4-1 and TRBJ2-5, with 11 nucleotides matching TRBD1. This CDR3 has 16 residues. Germline loops: CDR1 MGHRA, CDR2 YSYEKL. V was clipped by 1 base and J by 2 bases; unmatched bases: 3. CDR3 sequence (DNA): TGCGCCAGCAGCCAAGCCGGGACAGGGGGTCAAGAGACCCAGTACTTC. Its translation: CASSQAGTGGQETQYF.

This clonotype was observed a handful of times. The J gene is TRBJ2-7, the V gene TRBV15, with 7 positions matching TRBD1. This CDR3 is built from 14 residues. Per the germline V gene, CDR1 is LNHNV and CDR2 is YYDKDF (reference sequence). V gave up 1 base and J gave up 0 bases; unmatched junction bases: 0. This chain's CDR3 is CATSRGDSSYEQYF. CDR3 in DNA: TGTGCCACCAGCAGAGGGGACAGCTCCTACGAGCAGTACTTC.

This clonotype was counted many times. The rearrangement uses TRBV6-5 and TRBJ2-5; maybe TRBD1 (5 bases). This CDR3 has 15 amino acids. V gave up 6 bases and J gave up 2 bases, with 16 bases separating them. Germline V CDR1 and CDR2: MNHEY, SVGAGI. The CDR3 DNA reads TGTGCCAGCAGCCCACAGGCGCTTACTCAAGAGACCCAGTACTTC. It codes for CASSPQALTQETQYF.

The rearrangement uses TRBV12-3 or TRBV12-4 and TRBJ2-5; D is unclear. The CDR3 sequence is 12 residues long. V lost 4 bases and J lost 5, with 8 bases in between. The CDR3: CASSYALETQYF. As DNA, the CDR3 is TGTGCCAGCAGTTACGCTTTGGAGACCCAGTACTTC.

As to this clonotype: Since a much larger clone is just one base distant, this may be a read error. This chain uses TRBV4-1 with TRBJ2-7; 12 positions agree with TRBD2. Germline V gene sequence: CDR1 MGHRA, CDR2 YSYEKL. The J segment lost 3 bases and the V segment lost 0 bases, leaving 6 bases of the junction unmatched. The length of the CDR3 is 17 residues. CDR3 in amino acids: CASSQDAELAGGYEQYF. CDR3 in DNA: TGCGCCAGCAGCCAAGATGCGGAACTAGCGGGGGGCTACGAGCAGTACTTC.

In the case of this clonotype: This could be a read error, since a much larger clone is one nucleotide away. This chain connects TRBV12-3 or TRBV12-4 to TRBJ2-1; perhaps D is TRBD1 or TRBD2 (5 bases each). The CDR3 runs to 14 residues. The V gene lost 2 bases and the J gene lost 9 bases, with 14 bases spanning the gap. The CDR3 here is CASSLSLRGSEQFF. CDR3 sequence (DNA): TGTGCCAGCAGTTTAAGTCTGAGGGGTAGTGAGCAGTTCTTC.

On this clonotype: Possible read error: a much larger clone is one base away. The chain links TRBV9 to TRBJ2-7; D is perhaps TRBD2 (5 bases). The CDR3 is 14 amino acids. V was cut by 2 bases and J by 2 bases, with 11 bases left in between. In germline, CDR1 is SGDLS, CDR2 YYNGEE. CDR3 nucleotide sequence: TGTGCCAGCAGCGTTGACTCCGGGGCCTACGAGCAGTACTTC. It codes for CASSVDSGAYEQYF.

The gene calls are TRBV27 and TRBJ2-7; 11 bases fit TRBD2. This CDR3 comprises 18 residues. Germline V gene data show CDR1 as MNHEY and CDR2 as SMNVEV (reference sequence). The J segment lost 1 base and the V segment lost 4 bases, leaving 12 bases of the junction unmatched. CDR3 sequence (DNA): TGTGCCAGCAGTTCCTTCCTAGCGGGGGGCTCCAATTCCTACGAGCAGTACTTC. This codes for CASSSFLAGGSNSYEQYF.

V and J are TRBV27 and TRBJ2-3; 9 bases line up with TRBD2. The CDR3 is 14 amino acids. V shed 8 bases, J shed 5 bases, and the junction held 8 bases outside the gene matches. Germline values: CDR1 MNHEY, CDR2 SMNVEV (reference sequence). DNA of the CDR3: TGTGCCAGCGTAGGCGGGGGGGCGGGAGATACGCAGTATTTT. Protein product: CASVGGGAGDTQYF.

This chain uses TRBV20-1 with TRBJ1-5, with D unclear. V shed 0 bases and J shed 6 bases, with 9 bases lying between them. The germline CDR1 and CDR2 sequences are DFQATT and SNEGSKA (reference sequence). The CDR3 consists of 13 residues. The CDR3 protein is CSAREPGGQPQHF. DNA of the CDR3: TGCAGTGCTAGAGAACCGGGAGGTCAGCCCCAGCATTTT.

This clonotype was counted only a few times. V usage is TRBV4-1 and J usage is TRBJ2-1; TRBD2 aligns across 7 bases. Trimming took 3 bases from V and 4 from J; bases not matched to a gene: 6. Germline V gene sequence: CDR1 MGHRA, CDR2 YSYEKL. The CDR3 length is 15 residues. CDR3 in DNA: TGCGCCAGCAGCCAGCTCCCGGGGGGTTACAATGAGCAGTTCTTC. Residues: CASSQLPGGYNEQFF.

The sample holds a few counts of this clonotype. This chain links TRBV5-1 with TRBJ2-4; D not resolved. The V and J ends lost 0 bases and 4 bases respectively, with 11 bases between them. Per germline, CDR1 SGHRS and CDR2 YFSETQ. The CDR3 runs 15 residues. For the CDR3, the DNA is TGCGCCAGCAGCTTGGTTGCAGGCTCAAAAAACATTCAGTACTTC. Its protein product is CASSLVAGSKNIQYF.

CDR3 DNA: TGTGCCAGCAGTTACCTCACGAATCAGCCCCAGCATTTT. Translated: CASSYLTNQPQHF. The rearrangement joins TRBV6-2 or TRBV6-3 to TRBJ1-5; D remains ambiguous. The germline V gene has CDR1 MNHEY and CDR2 SVGEGT. The CDR3 is 13 residues long. Trimming took off 2 bases at V and 4 bases at J, with 6 bases between the two ends.

V is TRBV27 and J is TRBJ1-2; TRBD1 matches 8 bases. The V gene's germline CDR1 is MNHEY and CDR2 SMNVEV (reference sequence). V shed 5 bases and J 9 bases; nucleotides not matched to a gene: 14. The CDR3 extends over 15 amino acids. The CDR3 sequence is CASSGRPGQDSRYTF. The CDR3 nucleotides read TGTGCCAGCAGTGGCCGACCGGGACAGGATTCACGCTACACCTTC.

The sample holds many counts of this clonotype. This chain uses TRBV24-1 with TRBJ2-7, with D perhaps matching TRBD1 (6 bases). The CDR3 has 17 amino acids. Trimming took off 4 bases at V and 6 bases at J, with 24 bases between the two ends. Per germline, CDR1 KGHDR and CDR2 SFDVKD. The CDR3 loop reads CATSEGRGSRRATEQYF. DNA for the CDR3: TGTGCCACCAGTGAAGGCAGGGGCTCCCGTAGAGCGACCGAGCAGTACTTC.

The chain joins TRBV5-1 to TRBJ2-2, with D possibly TRBD2 on 6 matching bases. Germline values: CDR1 SGHRS, CDR2 YFSETQ. Trimming took 2 bases from V and 3 from J, leaving 11 bases between them. CDR3 size: 15 residues. The CDR3 protein is CASSFWRADTGELFF. CDR3 DNA: TGCGCCAGCAGCTTTTGGAGGGCGGACACCGGGGAGCTGTTTTTT.

Only a few counts were recorded for this clonotype. The chain carries TRBV6-1 and TRBJ1-4; D gene unclear. V lost 4 bases to trimming and J lost 7 bases, with 22 bases between them. In germline, CDR1 is MNHNS, CDR2 SASEGT. The CDR3 has 17 residues. The CDR3 protein is CASSGEPRPALGEKLFF. In DNA form, the CDR3 reads TGTGCCAGCAGTGGGGAGCCCCGGCCCGCGTTGGGTGAAAAACTGTTTTTT.